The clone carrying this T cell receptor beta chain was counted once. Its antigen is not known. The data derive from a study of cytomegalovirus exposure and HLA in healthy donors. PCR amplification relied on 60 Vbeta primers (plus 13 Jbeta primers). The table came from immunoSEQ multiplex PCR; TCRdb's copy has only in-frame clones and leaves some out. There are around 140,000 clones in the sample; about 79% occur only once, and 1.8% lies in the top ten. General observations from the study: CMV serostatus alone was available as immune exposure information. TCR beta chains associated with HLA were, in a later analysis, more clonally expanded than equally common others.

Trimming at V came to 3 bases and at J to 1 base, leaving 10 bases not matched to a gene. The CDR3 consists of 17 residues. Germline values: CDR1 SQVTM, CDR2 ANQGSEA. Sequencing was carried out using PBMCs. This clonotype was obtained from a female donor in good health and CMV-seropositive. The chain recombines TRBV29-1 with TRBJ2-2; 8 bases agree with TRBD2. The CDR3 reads CSVDTGSSGGNTGELFF. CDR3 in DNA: TGCAGCGTTGACACCGGCTCGAGCGGGGGGAACACCGGGGAGCTGTTTTTT.